This T cell receptor beta chain was retrieved from a study of blood T cells in healthy people across ages. Samples each yielded at least 6 micrograms of total RNA. With a J-beta primer mix and a sample-barcoded 5' primer, a second PCR ran about 7 to 11 cycles. One entry per CDR3 protein results from TCRdb running MiXCR on the 5' RACE reads. The repertoire holds approximately 490,000 distinct CDR3 sequences, nearly 25% seen once, with 8.5% to 9.5% in the top ten. Study-wide results and limits: Per million T cells, TCR beta diversity dropped roughly linearly as age increased.

On this clonotype: What it binds is not known. Just one base apart from a much larger clone, this may be a read error.

The same data also went into a second study, on T cells of mothers and their children.

The source of this sequence is a boy between 10 and 17 years old in good health. Sequenced sample: blood.

The CDR3 coding sequence is TGTGCCAGCAGATCTAAAGCGGGAGGAGATCAAGAGACCCAGTACTTC. Residues: CASRSKAGGDQETQYF. This chain uses TRBV7-2 with TRBJ2-5, with 9 bases matching TRBD2. Germline assignment: CDR1 SGHTA and CDR2 FQGNSA. V lost 6 bases, J lost 2 bases, and 10 bases stayed unmatched. The CDR3 runs to 16 residues.